What follows are 10 T cell receptor beta chains derived from one specimen sequenced in a study of vaccination effects on CD4 cells after COVID-19. Measured with immunoSEQ multiplex PCR; TCRdb has only the in-frame clones, and not every one. In the table there are 65,000 to 70,000 clones, about 80% of which are singletons. No cognate antigen is known for these TCRs. ViraFEST expansion of antigen-specific CD4+ T cells with viral peptide pools preceded sequencing. The culture ran for 10 to 11 days, and then CD4+ T cells were isolated. As their vaccination, participants received two doses of either BNT162b2 or mRNA-1273. The sample here was CD4+ T cells from PBMCs cultured with HCoV-OC43 spike peptides, taken after COVID-19 vaccination. Noted subset: HCoV-OC43 spike overlapping peptide pool stimulation. These receptors originate from a human donor who received a COVID-19 vaccine.

The rearrangement uses TRBV25-1 and TRBJ1-1, with D maybe TRBD1 (5 bases). The CDR3 extends over 12 amino acids. The germline V and J ends were trimmed by 3 bases and 5 bases, with 7 bases remaining between them. Germline lookup yields CDR1 MGHDK and CDR2 SYGVNS. CDR3 nucleotides: TGTGCCAGCAGTGAGTGGGGGACTGAAGCTTTCTTT. Amino acids: CASSEWGTEAFF. The full variable domain, in which reference TRBV25-1 and TRBJ1-1 provide the parts outside the CDR3, is EADIYQTPRYLVIGTGKKITLECSQTMGHDKMYWYQQDPGMELHLIHYSYGVNSTEKGDLSSESTVSRIRTEHFPLTLESARPSHTSQYLCASSEWGTEAFFGQGTRLTVV.

This sequence joins TRBV5-1 and TRBJ2-2; tentative D call: TRBD1 (6 bases). CDR3 length equals 15 residues. Trimming removed 6 bases from V and 0 bases from J, with 12 bases in between. CDR1 and CDR2 (germline): SGHRS, YFSETQ. The CDR3 sequence is CASTLDSTNTGELFF. The CDR3 region has the DNA TGCGCCAGCACTCTGGACAGTACGAACACCGGGGAGCTGTTTTTT. Drawing the rest from reference TRBV5-1 and TRBJ2-2, the complete variable domain is KAGVTQTPRYLIKTRGQQVTLSCSPISGHRSVSWYQQTPGQGLQFLFEYFSETQRNKGNFPGRFSGRQFSNSRSEMNVSTLELGDSALYLCASTLDSTNTGELFFGEGSRLTVL.

The rearrangement uses TRBV12-3 or TRBV12-4 and TRBJ2-7, with TRBD1 matching 10 bases. Germline trimming cut 6 bases from V and 6 bases from J; bases unmatched to any gene: 5. The CDR3 length is 13 residues. The CDR3 sequence is CASSPDRGREQYV. The DNA for the CDR3 is TGTGCCAGCAGCCCAGACAGGGGGCGCGAGCAGTACGTC.

This chain uses TRBV19 with TRBJ2-3; the D gene is possibly TRBD1 (5 bases). CDR1 and CDR2 (germline): LNHDA, SQIVND (reference sequence). The CDR3 spans 13 residues. V was clipped by 5 bases and J by 3 bases, with 9 bases between them. Here the CDR3 reads CASSPTGTDTQYF. CDR3 DNA sequence: TGTGCCAGTAGTCCTACAGGTACAGATACGCAGTATTTT.

The chain carries TRBV7-2 and TRBJ1-2; D may be TRBD1 (5 bases). Trimming stripped 6 bases from V and 4 bases from J, with 15 bases between. The germline V gene has CDR1 SGHTA and CDR2 FQGNSA. This CDR3 comprises 14 residues. This chain's CDR3 is CASSWRRDGYGYTF. The DNA of the CDR3 is TGTGCCAGCAGTTGGAGGCGGGACGGCTATGGCTACACCTTC.

The V call is TRBV27, the J call TRBJ2-1; 10 bases align to TRBD2. V was clipped by 3 bases and J by 8 bases; unmatched bases: 4. Germline values: CDR1 MNHEY, CDR2 SMNVEV (reference sequence). The CDR3 has 14 residues. The DNA for the CDR3 is TGTGCCAGCAGTTTTCAGCGGGGGGGCCATGAGCAGTTCTTC. Encoded protein: CASSFQRGGHEQFF.

The CDR3 sequence: CASSGDRQSYNSPLHF. For the CDR3, the DNA is TGTGCCAGCAGTGGGGACAGGCAGTCCTATAATTCACCCCTCCACTTT. The chain joins TRBV6-4 to TRBJ1-6; 8 positions match TRBD1. V lost 4 bases, J lost 1 base, and 3 bases stayed unmatched. Germline-derived CDR1 and CDR2 are MRHNA and SNTAGT. The CDR3 is 16 amino acids.

The gene calls are TRBV30 and TRBJ2-3; D is undetermined. The CDR3 runs to 14 residues. Trimming removed 2 bases from V and 2 bases from J, with 11 bases in between. Germline values: CDR1 GTSNPN, CDR2 SVGIG (reference sequence). The CDR3 DNA is TGTGCCTGGAGTTTAGACTCGGTCACAGATACGCAGTATTTT. As protein: CAWSLDSVTDTQYF.

This clone was counted once. V is TRBV9 and J is TRBJ2-5; 9 nucleotides align to TRBD2. CDR3 length: 14 amino acids. The germline gives CDR1 SGDLS, CDR2 YYNGEE. With 3 bases clipped from V and 4 bases from J, the junction kept 4 bases outside the gene matches. CDR3 nucleotide sequence: TGTGCCAGCAGCGAGCGGGGGGCGTTAGAGACCCAGTACTTC. Translated: CASSERGALETQYF.

This rearrangement joins TRBV7-3 to TRBJ2-1; possibly TRBD2 for D (5 bases). CDR1 and CDR2 (germline): SGHTA, FQGTGA. This CDR3 has 15 amino acids. V was trimmed by 2 bases and J by 3 bases, leaving 11 bases between them. CDR3 in amino acids: CASSLRAGDYNEQFF. The CDR3 DNA follows: TGTGCCAGCAGCTTACGGGCCGGGGACTACAATGAGCAGTTCTTC.